One sample yielded the 31 T cell receptor beta chains listed below, sequenced in a study of T cell changes during pregnancy in multiple sclerosis. Assay used: immunoSEQ multiplex PCR; TCRdb lists only in-frame clones, some missing. Here the sample spans 71,000 or so clones, around 94% being singletons. Source: peripheral blood, taken in the third trimester of pregnancy. These receptor sequences come from a female donor with multiple sclerosis, enrolled in a pregnancy study.

This clone showed up just a few times. The V call is TRBV18, the J call TRBJ2-1; maybe TRBD2 (5 bases). V gave up 6 bases and J gave up 4 bases, with 22 bases separating them. Germline assignment: CDR1 KGHSH and CDR2 LQKENI. There are 17 residues in the CDR3. The CDR3 DNA reads as TGTGCCAGCTCCCTCAATAAAGGGAACCGGGGTTACAATGAGCAGTTCTTC. This gives the protein CASSLNKGNRGYNEQFF.

Only one count was recorded for this clone. V usage is TRBV11-2 and J usage is TRBJ2-1; the match to TRBD2 covers 14 bases. The CDR3 spans 16 residues. V was clipped by 5 bases and J by 3 bases; unmatched bases: 3. Germline-derived CDR1 and CDR2 are SGHAT and FQNNGV. Here the CDR3 reads CASSRGTSGGYNEQFF. In DNA, the CDR3 is TGTGCCAGCAGCAGAGGGACTAGCGGGGGCTACAATGAGCAGTTCTTC. Supplemented by reference TRBV11-2 and TRBJ2-1, the full variable domain reads EAGVAQSPRYKIIEKRQSVAFWCNPISGHATLYWYQQILGQGPKLLIQFQNNGVVDDSQLPKDRFSAERLKGVDSTLKIQPAKLEDSAVYLCASSRGTSGGYNEQFFGPGTRLTVL.

V and J are TRBV27 and TRBJ2-7, with 7 nucleotides matching TRBD1. The CDR3 has 14 residues. The trim removed 5 bases at V and 6 bases at J, leaving 10 bases unmatched. CDR1 is MNHEY, CDR2 SMNVEV, per germline (reference sequence). CDR3 in amino acids: CASSPLRTGREQYF. The CDR3 DNA is TGTGCCAGCAGTCCCCTCCGGACAGGTCGCGAGCAGTACTTC.

The V gene is TRBV6-1, the J gene TRBJ2-3; 8 bases are shared with TRBD2. J lost 5 bases, V lost 2 bases, and 6 bases had no gene match. Germline CDR1 is MNHNS and CDR2 is SASEGT. This CDR3 is built from 15 residues. DNA of the CDR3: TGTGCCAGCAGTGAACAAACTAGCGGCTTAGATACGCAGTATTTT. It is translated as CASSEQTSGLDTQYF.

This chain connects TRBV2 to TRBJ2-7, with D possibly matching TRBD1 (6 bases). The CDR3 runs 13 residues. CDR1 is SNHLY and CDR2 is FYNNEI in the germline V gene. The V gene lost 4 bases and the J gene lost 4 bases, with 11 bases spanning the gap. The CDR3 reads CASSARGSYEQYF. DNA for the CDR3: TGTGCCAGCAGTGCTAGGGGGAGTTACGAGCAGTACTTC. The variable domain in full, with the rest retrieved from reference TRBV2 and TRBJ2-7, is EPEVTQTPSHQVTQMGQEVILRCVPISNHLYFYWYRQILGQKVEFLVSFYNNEISEKSEIFDDQFSVERPDGSNFTLKIRSTKLEDSAMYFCASSARGSYEQYFGPGTRLTVT.

This sequence joins TRBV5-4 and TRBJ2-7, with 11 bases aligning to TRBD1. The CDR3 runs 14 residues. In germline, CDR1 is SGHNT, CDR2 YYREEE (reference sequence). Trimming at V came to 4 bases and at J to 7 bases, leaving 7 bases not matched to a gene. CDR3 in amino acids: CASSPGQGAKEQYF. The CDR3 DNA reads as TGTGCCAGCAGCCCCGGACAGGGGGCGAAAGAGCAGTACTTC.

The chain carries TRBV13 and TRBJ1-2; the match to TRBD1 covers 12 bases. J was trimmed by 6 bases and V by 5 bases; bases with no gene match: 13. The CDR3 runs to 17 residues. CDR1 and CDR2 from the germline V gene are PRHDT and FYEKMQ (reference sequence). CDR3 loop: CASSPRGTGGFRDGYTF. CDR3 bases: TGTGCCAGCAGCCCCCGGGGGACAGGGGGCTTTCGGGATGGCTACACCTTC.

Only one count was recorded for this clone. The chain is built from TRBV7-8 and TRBJ2-3; D is perhaps TRBD2 (6 bases). Germline CDR1 SGHVS, CDR2 FQNEAQ. Trimming removed 8 bases from V and 2 bases from J, with 17 bases in between. The length of the CDR3 is 15 residues. CDR3 region: CASELTGTHTDTQYF. DNA of the CDR3: TGTGCCAGCGAACTAACCGGGACTCACACAGATACGCAGTATTTT.

V gene TRBV7-9 combines with J gene TRBJ2-5; maybe TRBD1 (6 bases). The V gene's germline CDR1 is SEHNR and CDR2 FQNEAQ (reference sequence). Trimming removed 2 bases from V and 0 bases from J, with 13 bases in between. The CDR3 spans 16 residues. This CDR3 is CASSLIGTNYQETQYF. In DNA form, the CDR3 reads TGTGCCAGCAGCTTAATCGGGACAAACTACCAAGAGACCCAGTACTTC.

The chain has TRBV30 and TRBJ2-5, with TRBD2 matching over 9 bases. The CDR3 runs 15 residues. The V and J ends lost 2 bases and 5 bases, in that order; junction bases with no gene match: 9. Germline loops: CDR1 GTSNPN, CDR2 SVGIG (reference sequence). CDR3 DNA: TGTGCCTGGAGTACGGCGGGAGGGCCGTGGGAGACCCAGTACTTC. Translation gives CAWSTAGGPWETQYF.

The V call is TRBV27, the J call TRBJ2-7, with 11 bases aligning to TRBD1. The germline V gene has CDR1 MNHEY and CDR2 SMNVEV (reference sequence). CDR3 length: 14 amino acids. The ends lost 6 bases at V and 6 bases at J; junction bases unmatched: 7. CDR3 DNA sequence: TGTGCCAGCAGCCAGGACAGGGGGCGGTCCGAGCAGTACTTC. It codes for CASSQDRGRSEQYF.

The rearrangement uses TRBV7-2 and TRBJ1-5; D is perhaps TRBD1 (5 bases). V dropped 1 base and J dropped 3 bases, with 10 bases sitting between them. The CDR3 consists of 15 residues. Germline V gene data show CDR1 as SGHTA and CDR2 as FQGNSA. The CDR3 nucleotides read TGTGCCAGCAGCTTAGTCGACAGAAACAATCAGCCCCAGCATTTT. Translation gives CASSLVDRNNQPQHF. The complete variable domain, with remaining parts taken from reference TRBV7-2 and TRBJ1-5, reads GAGVSQSPSNKVTEKGKDVELRCDPISGHTALYWYRQSLGQGLEFLIYFQGNSAPDKSGLPSDRFSAERTGGSVSTLTIQRTQQEDSAVYLCASSLVDRNNQPQHFGDGTRLSIL.

The chain has TRBV19 and TRBJ2-1; the D is unclear. Trimming cost V 6 bases and J 0 bases, with 18 bases left between them. This CDR3 is 17 amino acids long. Germline V lookup: CDR1 LNHDA, CDR2 SQIVND (reference sequence). CDR3 in amino acids: CASSTNSLPSSYNEQFF. In nucleotides, the CDR3 is TGTGCCAGTAGCACCAATAGCCTTCCCAGCTCCTACAATGAGCAGTTCTTC. Looking up the rest from reference TRBV19 and TRBJ2-1 gives the full variable domain: DGGITQSPKYLFRKEGQNVTLSCEQNLNHDAMYWYRQDPGQGLRLIYYSQIVNDFQKGDIAEGYSVSREKKESFPLTVTSAQKNPTAFYLCASSTNSLPSSYNEQFFGPGTRLTVL.

V usage is TRBV11-2 and J usage is TRBJ2-5; no clear D gene. Germline values: CDR1 SGHAT, CDR2 FQNNGV. Trimming removed 3 bases at V and 1 base at J, with 12 bases between. The CDR3 runs to 15 residues. The CDR3 DNA sequence: TGTGCCAGCAGCTTGGCCGCTCCCTTCCAAGAGACCCAGTACTTC. This translates into CASSLAAPFQETQYF.

This clone was counted between two and nine times. V gene TRBV11-2 combines with J gene TRBJ1-5; TRBD1 is a possible D gene (5 bases). The CDR3 extends over 16 amino acids. V was trimmed by 2 bases and J by 2 bases, leaving 13 bases between them. Germline CDR1 and CDR2: SGHAT and FQNNGV. The CDR3, as DNA: TGTGCCAGCAGCTTAATGGGGGGTTACGGCAATCAGCCCCAGCATTTT. Amino acid sequence: CASSLMGGYGNQPQHF.

This clone was picked up one time. The rearrangement links TRBV19 to TRBJ2-2, with 8 bases matching TRBD2. The V gene end was trimmed by 6 bases and the J gene end by 5 bases; junction bases not matched to a gene: 5. The germline V gene encodes CDR1 LNHDA and CDR2 SQIVND (reference sequence). The CDR3 extends over 14 amino acids. The CDR3 region has the DNA TGTGCCAGTAGCGGGAGGGCCAAGACCGGGGAGCTGTTTTTT. It encodes CASSGRAKTGELFF.

This clone was recorded once. For the CDR3, the DNA is TGTGCCAGCAGTTTCCCCACTAGGTCTTTCTTGACCGGGGAGCTGTTTTTT. This gives the protein CASSFPTRSFLTGELFF. This chain uses TRBV28 with TRBJ2-2; TRBD2 might be the D (5 bases). The CDR3 spans 17 residues. The germline gives CDR1 MDHEN, CDR2 SYDVKM. Trimming removed 3 bases at V and 5 bases at J, with 19 bases between.

The rearrangement uses TRBV4-2 and TRBJ2-1; D possibly corresponds to TRBD2 (6 bases). CDR3 length: 17 residues. Trimming stripped 5 bases from V and 0 bases from J, with 17 bases between. Germline-derived CDR1 and CDR2 are LGHNA and YNFKEQ. The CDR3 sequence: CASSEHQRASSYNEQFF. The CDR3 coding sequence is TGTGCCAGCAGCGAGCACCAGCGGGCCAGCTCCTACAATGAGCAGTTCTTC.

The rearrangement joins TRBV2 to TRBJ2-7; 10 bases are a match to TRBD2. V lost 1 base to trimming and J lost 4 bases; unmatched junction nucleotides: 4. The CDR3 runs 15 residues. Germline CDR1 is SNHLY and CDR2 is FYNNEI. The CDR3 nucleotides read TGTGCCAGCAGTGAAGTAAGCGGGAGGGGGTACGAGCAGTACTTC. Its translation is CASSEVSGRGYEQYF.

This chain uses TRBV7-6 with TRBJ1-3, with D unresolved. V lost 2 bases to trimming and J lost 4 bases, with 15 bases between them. Germline values: CDR1 SGHVS, CDR2 FNYEAQ. The length of the CDR3 is 16 residues. CDR3 nucleotide sequence: TGTGCCAGCAGCTTACTAGGCGGGATGGGAGGAAACACCATATATTTT. Translating gives CASSLLGGMGGNTIYF. Combining the CDR3 with reference TRBV7-6 and TRBJ1-3 gives the whole variable domain GAGVSQSPRYKVTKRGQDVALRCDPISGHVSLYWYRQALGQGPEFLTYFNYEAQQDKSGLPNDRFSAERPEGSISTLTIQRTEQRDSAMYRCASSLLGGMGGNTIYFGEGSWLTVV.

V and J are TRBV28 and TRBJ2-7, with 11 bases lining up with TRBD2. Germline trimming cut 8 bases from V and 4 bases from J; bases unmatched to any gene: 10. Germline CDR1 reads MDHEN; CDR2 reads SYDVKM. The CDR3 sequence is 15 residues long. The CDR3 DNA sequence: TGTGCCAGCTCCAGACCGGGACTAGCGGTATACGAGCAGTACTTC. Protein: CASSRPGLAVYEQYF. Full variable domain (remainder filled in from reference TRBV28 and TRBJ2-7): DVKVTQSSRYLVKRTGEKVFLECVQDMDHENMFWYRQDPGLGLRLIYFSYDVKMKEKGDIPEGYSVSREKKERFSLILESASTNQTSMYLCASSRPGLAVYEQYFGPGTRLTVT.

The chain has TRBV10-1 and TRBJ1-5; D ambiguous. V lost 4 bases, J lost 6 bases, and 7 bases lay in between. The V gene's germline CDR1 is WNHNN and CDR2 SYGVQD (reference sequence). The CDR3 length is 12 residues. The CDR3 is CASSVSGQPQHF. DNA of the CDR3: TGCGCCAGCAGTGTATCCGGTCAGCCCCAGCATTTT.

The chain links TRBV4-1 to TRBJ2-1; TRBD2 agrees at 7 bases. The CDR3 spans 15 residues. V dropped 0 bases and J dropped 6; count of bases not matched to a gene: 5. Germline V lookup: CDR1 MGHRA, CDR2 YSYEKL. The DNA of the CDR3 is TGCGCCAGCAGCCAAGACGGCGGGAGTGGCAATGAGCAGTTCTTC. Translating gives CASSQDGGSGNEQFF.

The chain combines TRBV10-2 with TRBJ2-7; 9 bases agree with TRBD1. V was pared by 2 bases and J by 5 bases, with 13 bases of the junction left unmatched. Germline assignment: CDR1 WSHSY and CDR2 SAAADI. The CDR3 spans 17 residues. DNA for the CDR3: TGCGCCAGCAGTGAGCTAAAGATCCGGGACAGGGTCCACGAGCAGTACTTC. This codes for CASSELKIRDRVHEQYF.

This chain uses TRBV5-8 with TRBJ2-5; maybe TRBD1 (6 bases). Germline values: CDR1 SGHTS, CDR2 YDEGEE. The CDR3 runs 15 residues. V shed 7 bases and J shed 3 bases, with 19 bases lying between them. The CDR3 DNA is TGTGCCAGCGCCTTGTTATGGGCAGGGGAAGAGACCCAGTACTTC. It specifies CASALLWAGEETQYF.

CDR3 residues: CASTYRGGYTF. The CDR3 DNA reads TGTGCCAGCACCTACAGGGGTGGCTACACCTTC. V is TRBV6-6 and J is TRBJ1-2; the match to TRBD1 covers 7 bases. The CDR3 contains 11 residues. From germline, CDR1 is MNHNY and CDR2 SVGAGI (reference sequence). Trimming removed 7 bases from V and 7 bases from J; junction bases left unmatched: 3.

The chain couples TRBV6-5 to TRBJ1-1; D is uncertain. Germline V CDR1 and CDR2: MNHEY, SVGAGI. The CDR3 is 13 residues long. Deletions cut 5 bases from V and 1 base from J, with 8 bases between. CDR3: CASSGGWNTEAFF. DNA for the CDR3: TGTGCCAGCAGTGGAGGATGGAACACTGAAGCTTTCTTT.

The rearrangement links TRBV10-3 to TRBJ1-4; no clear D. There are 15 residues in the CDR3. V was cut by 2 bases and J by 0 bases, with 7 bases left in between. The germline V gene has CDR1 ENHRY and CDR2 SYGVKD. The CDR3 bases are TGTGCCATCAGTGAGGTGCCAGCAACTAATGAAAAACTGTTTTTT. Its translation: CAISEVPATNEKLFF.

To note about this clone: Other DNA sequences in the same sample also yield this CDR3. This chain joins TRBV10-2 and TRBJ1-5; TRBD1 is a possible D gene (5 bases). Deletions cut 0 bases from V and 0 bases from J, with 9 bases between. The CDR3 extends over 16 amino acids. Germline V gene lookup returns CDR1 WSHSY and CDR2 SAAADI. Here the CDR3 DNA reads TGCGCCAGCAGTGAGTCGCCAGGGAATAGCAATCAGCCCCAGCATTTT. This encodes CASSESPGNSNQPQHF.

The chain links TRBV7-3 to TRBJ2-7; the match to TRBD1 covers 8 bases. The germline CDR1 and CDR2 sequences are SGHTA and FQGTGA. This CDR3 has 14 amino acids. V gave up 5 bases and J gave up 2 bases; unmatched junction bases: 5. CDR3 amino acids: CASSPGQGTYEQYF. The CDR3 bases are TGTGCCAGCAGCCCAGGACAGGGCACCTACGAGCAGTACTTC.

The chain is built from TRBV5-1 and TRBJ2-2; D remains ambiguous. This CDR3 comprises 13 residues. V was pared by 1 base and J by 6 bases, with 7 bases between. Germline V gives CDR1 SGHRS, CDR2 YFSETQ. CDR3 DNA: TGCGCCAGCAGCTTGAGTGGGCCCGGGGAGCTGTTTTTT. Its translation: CASSLSGPGELFF. The whole variable domain, remainder taken from reference TRBV5-1 and TRBJ2-2, is KAGVTQTPRYLIKTRGQQVTLSCSPISGHRSVSWYQQTPGQGLQFLFEYFSETQRNKGNFPGRFSGRQFSNSRSEMNVSTLELGDSALYLCASSLSGPGELFFGEGSRLTVL.